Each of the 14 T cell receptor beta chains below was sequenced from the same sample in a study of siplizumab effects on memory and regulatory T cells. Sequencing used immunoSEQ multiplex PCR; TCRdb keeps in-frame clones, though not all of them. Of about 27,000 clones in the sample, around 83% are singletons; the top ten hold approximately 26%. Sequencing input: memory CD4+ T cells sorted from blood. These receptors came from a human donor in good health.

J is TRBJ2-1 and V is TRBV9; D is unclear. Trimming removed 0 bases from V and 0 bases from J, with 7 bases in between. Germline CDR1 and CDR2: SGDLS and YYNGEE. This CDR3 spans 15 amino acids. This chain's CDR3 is CASSVAGYSYNEQFF. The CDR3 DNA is TGTGCCAGCAGCGTAGCGGGCTACTCCTACAATGAGCAGTTCTTC.

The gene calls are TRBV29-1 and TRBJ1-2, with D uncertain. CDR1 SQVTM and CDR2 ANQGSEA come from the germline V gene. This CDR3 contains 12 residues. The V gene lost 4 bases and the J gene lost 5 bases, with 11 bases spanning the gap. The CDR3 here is CSVGKVSYGYTF. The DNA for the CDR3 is TGCAGCGTTGGGAAGGTCTCTTATGGCTACACCTTC.

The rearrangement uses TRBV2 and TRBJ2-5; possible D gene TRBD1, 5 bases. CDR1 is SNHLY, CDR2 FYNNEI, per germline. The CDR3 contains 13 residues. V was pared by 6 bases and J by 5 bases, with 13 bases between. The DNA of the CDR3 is TGTGCCAGCAGAGAGGAGCCAGGGGAGACCCAGTACTTC. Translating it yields CASREEPGETQYF.

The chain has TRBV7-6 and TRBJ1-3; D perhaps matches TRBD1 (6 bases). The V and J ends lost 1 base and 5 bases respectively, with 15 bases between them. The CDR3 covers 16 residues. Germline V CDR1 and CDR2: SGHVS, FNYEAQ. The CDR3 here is CASSLEPRGSRNTIYF. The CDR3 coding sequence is TGTGCCAGCAGCTTAGAACCCAGGGGTTCACGAAACACCATATATTTT.

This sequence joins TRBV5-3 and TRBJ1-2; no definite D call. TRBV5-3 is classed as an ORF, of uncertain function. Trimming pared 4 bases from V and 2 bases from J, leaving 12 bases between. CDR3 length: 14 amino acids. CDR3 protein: CARSPVRRNYGYTF. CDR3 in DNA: TGTGCCAGAAGCCCCGTGCGGAGAAACTATGGCTACACCTTC.

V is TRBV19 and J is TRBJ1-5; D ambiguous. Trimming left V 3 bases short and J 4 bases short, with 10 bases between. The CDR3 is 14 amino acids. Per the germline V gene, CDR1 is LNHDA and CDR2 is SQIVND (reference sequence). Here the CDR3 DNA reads TGTGCCAGTAGTATTACGGCAGCAAATCAGCCCCAGCATTTT. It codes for CASSITAANQPQHF.

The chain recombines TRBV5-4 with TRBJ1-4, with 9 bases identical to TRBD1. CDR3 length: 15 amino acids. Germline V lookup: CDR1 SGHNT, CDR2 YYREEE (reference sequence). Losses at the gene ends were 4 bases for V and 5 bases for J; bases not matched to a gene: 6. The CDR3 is CASSQNRGLNEKLFF. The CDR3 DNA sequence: TGTGCCAGCAGCCAAAACAGGGGGCTGAATGAAAAACTGTTTTTT.

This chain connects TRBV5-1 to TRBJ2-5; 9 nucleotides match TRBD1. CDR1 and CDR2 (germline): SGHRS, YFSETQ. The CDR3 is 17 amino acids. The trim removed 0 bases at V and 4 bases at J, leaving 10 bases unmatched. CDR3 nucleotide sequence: TGCGCCAGCAGCTTGGACAGGGGGCGGCTGTCGGGAGAGACCCAGTACTTC. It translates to CASSLDRGRLSGETQYF.

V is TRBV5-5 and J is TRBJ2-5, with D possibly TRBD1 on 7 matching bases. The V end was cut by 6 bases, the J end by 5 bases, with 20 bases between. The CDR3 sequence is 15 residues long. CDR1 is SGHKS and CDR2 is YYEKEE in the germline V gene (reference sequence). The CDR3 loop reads CASNLRTGGGETQYF. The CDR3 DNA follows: TGTGCCAGCAACCTACGGACAGGTGGAGGGGAGACCCAGTACTTC.

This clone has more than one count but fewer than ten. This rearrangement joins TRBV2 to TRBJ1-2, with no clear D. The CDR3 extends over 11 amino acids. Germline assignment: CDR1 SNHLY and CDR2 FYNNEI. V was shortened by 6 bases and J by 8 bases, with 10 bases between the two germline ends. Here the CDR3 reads CASRIREGYTF. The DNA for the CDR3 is TGTGCCAGCAGAATCAGAGAGGGCTACACCTTC.

CDR3 residues: CASGLNGGHQPQHF. The CDR3 coding sequence is TGTGCTAGTGGTTTGAATGGGGGGCATCAGCCCCAGCATTTT. The V gene is TRBV12-5, the J gene TRBJ1-5; tentatively, D is TRBD1 (6 bases). The CDR3 sequence is 14 residues long. V lost 2 bases and J lost 5, with 10 bases in between. Germline V lookup: CDR1 LGHNT, CDR2 FRNRAP.

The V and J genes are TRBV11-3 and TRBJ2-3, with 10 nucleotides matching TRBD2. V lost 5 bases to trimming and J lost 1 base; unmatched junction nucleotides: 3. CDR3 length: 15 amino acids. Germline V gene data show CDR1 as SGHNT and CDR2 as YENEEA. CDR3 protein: CASSVAGGRTDTQYF. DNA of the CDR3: TGTGCCAGCAGCGTAGCGGGAGGCCGCACAGATACGCAGTATTTT.

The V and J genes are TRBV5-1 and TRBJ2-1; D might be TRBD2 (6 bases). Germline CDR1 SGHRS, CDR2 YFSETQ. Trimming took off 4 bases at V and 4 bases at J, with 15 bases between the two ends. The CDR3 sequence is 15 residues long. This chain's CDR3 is CASSANSGRYNEQFF. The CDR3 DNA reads TGCGCCAGCAGCGCGAACAGCGGGCGTTACAATGAGCAGTTCTTC.

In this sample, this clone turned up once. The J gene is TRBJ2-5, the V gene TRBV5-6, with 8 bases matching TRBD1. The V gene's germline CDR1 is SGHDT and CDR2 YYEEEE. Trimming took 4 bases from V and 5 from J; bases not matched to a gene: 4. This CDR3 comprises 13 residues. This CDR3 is CASSRTGTETQYF. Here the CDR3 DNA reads TGTGCCAGCAGCCGGACAGGGACTGAGACCCAGTACTTC.